One sample yielded the 15 T cell receptor beta chains listed below, sequenced in a study of regulatory T cells in long-lasting Graves disease. Relying on iRepertoire HTBI primers and Arm-PCR of CDR3 regions, the team built TCR beta libraries. TCRdb passed the multiplex PCR reads through MiXCR, listing each CDR3 protein once. The sample includes about 310,000 distinct CDR3 sequences, 15% to 20% seen only once; the top ten take roughly 35%. Specified time point: newly diagnosed GD, antithyroid drugs for less than 3 months. PBMC-extracted RNA yielded the TCR library. The specimen was peripheral blood mononuclear cells (PBMCs), collected at new diagnosis, from a patient treated with antithyroid drugs. All receptors come from a female donor with Graves disease.

This clonotype was detected only a few times. The chain combines TRBV19 with TRBJ2-2; 9 bases are shared with TRBD1. The J segment lost 5 bases and the V segment lost 5 bases, leaving 6 bases of the junction unmatched. Germline V CDR1 and CDR2: LNHDA, SQIVND (reference sequence). This CDR3 comprises 15 residues. CDR3 in DNA: TGTGCCAGTAGTCTAGGGACAGGGCAGACCGGGGAGCTGTTTTTT. Its translation: CASSLGTGQTGELFF.

The rearrangement links TRBV2 to TRBJ2-7; tentatively, D is TRBD2 (5 bases). Germline lookup yields CDR1 SNHLY and CDR2 FYNNEI. Trimming removed 11 bases at V and 5 bases at J, with 16 bases between. This CDR3 has 12 residues. The CDR3 loop reads CAGERPPNEQYF. The DNA of the CDR3 is TGTGCCGGGGAGAGACCCCCGAACGAGCAGTACTTC.

Turning to this clonotype: A clone one base away is much larger, so this may be a read error. The conserved final phenylalanine or tryptophan is absent from the CDR3, which likely points to a read error. The chain employs TRBV24-1 and TRBJ2-3; TRBD2 agrees at 9 bases. V trimming: 0 bases; J trimming: 2 bases; junction bases outside the gene matches: 5. The CDR3 sequence is 17 residues long. CDR1 and CDR2 from the germline V gene are KGHDR and SFDVKD. In DNA form, the CDR3 reads TGTGCCACCAGTGATTTGCGGCGGGAGGGACTCACAGATACGCAGTATCTT. It specifies CATSDLRREGLTDTQYL.

Many counts were recorded for this clonotype. The rearrangement uses TRBV7-9 and TRBJ2-1; 10 bases fit TRBD2. The ends lost 1 base at V and 8 bases at J; junction bases unmatched: 8. The CDR3 sequence is 16 residues long. Germline V gives CDR1 SEHNR, CDR2 FQNEAQ (reference sequence). CDR3 protein: CASSLGYSGRLDEQFF. The CDR3 nucleotides are TGTGCCAGCAGCTTAGGGTATAGCGGGAGGCTTGATGAGCAGTTCTTC.

The genes are TRBV7-3 and TRBJ2-1; 12 bases agree with TRBD2. V shed 3 bases, J shed 5 bases, and the junction held 5 bases outside the gene matches. This CDR3 is built from 16 residues. Germline lookup yields CDR1 SGHTA and CDR2 FQGTGA. In DNA, the CDR3 is TGTGCCAGCAGCTTGACTAGCGGGAGTGGGCACAATGAGCAGTTCTTC. It specifies CASSLTSGSGHNEQFF.

The chain carries TRBV28 and TRBJ2-6; TRBD1 agrees at 9 bases. The CDR3 covers 16 residues. CDR1 MDHEN and CDR2 SYDVKM come from the germline V gene. With V trimmed by 5 bases and J by 2 bases, 4 bases remained unmatched. The CDR3 sequence is CASSRTGGAGANVLTF. DNA for the CDR3: TGTGCCAGCAGTCGTACAGGGGGCGCTGGGGCCAACGTCCTGACTTTC. Full variable domain (missing parts from reference TRBV28 and TRBJ2-6): DVKVTQSSRYLVKRTGEKVFLECVQDMDHENMFWYRQDPGLGLRLIYFSYDVKMKEKGDIPEGYSVSREKKERFSLILESASTNQTSMYLCASSRTGGAGANVLTFGAGSRLTVL.

At least ten counts were recorded for this clonotype. The V call is TRBV7-6, the J call TRBJ2-7; no clear D gene. Trimming removed 3 bases from V and 2 bases from J, with 8 bases in between. Germline V gene lookup returns CDR1 SGHVS and CDR2 FNYEAQ. The CDR3 is 13 amino acids. In DNA, the CDR3 is TGTGCCAGCAGCTTTAACCCAACCTACGAGCAGTACTTC. Translation gives CASSFNPTYEQYF.

This clonotype has a count of ten or more. The rearrangement uses TRBV2 and TRBJ2-2; D possibly corresponds to TRBD2 (6 bases). The V end lost 6 bases, the J end lost 4 bases, and 12 bases lay between the germline ends. The CDR3 is 14 residues long. Germline V gene lookup returns CDR1 SNHLY and CDR2 FYNNEI. CDR3 in DNA: TGTGCCAGCAGCCTGGACTACTTCACCGGGGAGCTGTTTTTT. Residues: CASSLDYFTGELFF.

This clonotype was observed many times. The genes are TRBV10-3 and TRBJ1-1; no firm D call. This CDR3 comprises 13 residues. Trimming cost V 7 bases and J 1 base, with 10 bases left between them. Looked up from germline, CDR1 is ENHRY and CDR2 is SYGVKD. The CDR3 loop is CAITSTGNTEAFF. Written as DNA, the CDR3 is TGTGCCATCACGTCGACTGGGAACACTGAAGCTTTCTTT.

The rearrangement links TRBV2 to TRBJ2-7; D may be TRBD1 or TRBD2 (5 bases each). The CDR3 contains 15 residues. Germline assignment: CDR1 SNHLY and CDR2 FYNNEI. Trimming took off 1 base at V and 4 bases at J, with 14 bases between the two ends. This CDR3 is CASSEDTGGFYEQYF. Written as DNA, the CDR3 is TGTGCCAGCAGTGAAGACACAGGAGGTTTTTACGAGCAGTACTTC.

This clonotype was picked up many times. The chain links TRBV12-3 or TRBV12-4 to TRBJ2-3; D not certain. Trimming stripped 5 bases from V and 0 bases from J, with 9 bases between. CDR3 size: 14 residues. CDR3 in amino acids: CASSGQFSTDTQYF. The CDR3 bases are TGTGCCAGCAGTGGGCAGTTCAGCACAGATACGCAGTATTTT.

This clonotype was recorded at least ten times. This chain joins TRBV7-9 and TRBJ2-1, with no clear D. The CDR3 runs to 11 residues. V was shortened by 5 bases and J by 7 bases, with 6 bases between the two germline ends. Germline CDR1 reads SEHNR; CDR2 reads FQNEAQ (reference sequence). CDR3 in DNA: TGTGCCAGCAGCGATTTAAATGAGCAGTTCTTC. It yields the protein CASSDLNEQFF.

In this sample, this clonotype turned up once. V gene TRBV27 combines with J gene TRBJ1-1, with 7 bases matching TRBD1. This CDR3 spans 13 amino acids. Germline CDR1 is MNHEY and CDR2 is SMNVEV (reference sequence). Trimming removed 8 bases from V and 1 base from J; junction bases left unmatched: 4. CDR3 protein: CASDTGANTEAFF. The DNA of the CDR3 is TGTGCCAGCGATACAGGGGCGAACACTGAAGCTTTCTTT.

This clonotype was observed at least ten times. The chain employs TRBV27 and TRBJ2-1, with D uncertain. V was trimmed by 5 bases and J by 9 bases, leaving 29 bases between them. The CDR3 has 18 residues. Germline V gives CDR1 MNHEY, CDR2 SMNVEV (reference sequence). In DNA, the CDR3 is TGTGCCAGCAGTAGGAATTCTTTTAAGAGCAGCTTTTCTATTGAGCAGTTCTTC. Protein product: CASSRNSFKSSFSIEQFF.

The sample holds many counts of this clonotype. This rearrangement joins TRBV3-1 to TRBJ2-7; perhaps TRBD1 as D (6 bases). V was shortened by 0 bases and J by 1 base, with 10 bases between the two germline ends. There are 15 residues in the CDR3. Germline V gene sequence: CDR1 LGHDT, CDR2 YNNKEL (reference sequence). In nucleotides, the CDR3 is TGTGCCAGCAGCCAAGATGGGACACCTTCCTACGAGCAGTACTTC. It encodes CASSQDGTPSYEQYF.